The 31 T cell receptor beta chains reported below all come from one sample, sequenced in a study of blood T cell repertoires in COVID-19. Using immunoSEQ multiplex PCR, the repertoire was profiled, and TCRdb retains in-frame clones only, with some absent. Of over 30,000 clones in the sample, about four fifths were seen once. The sequencing input was peripheral blood. Receptor source: a middle-aged man with acute or convalescent COVID-19.

This clone was detected a few times. The V call is TRBV27, the J call TRBJ2-7, with 10 nucleotides matching TRBD2. Per germline, CDR1 MNHEY and CDR2 SMNVEV (reference sequence). This CDR3 has 13 amino acids. Unmatched junction bases numbered 7, after V lost 8 bases and J lost 6 bases. The CDR3 loop is CASSTGTSVEQYF. CDR3 coding DNA: TGTGCCAGCTCCACCGGGACTAGCGTCGAGCAGTACTTC.

The CDR3 protein is CASSEGSGTSYEQYF. The CDR3 DNA is TGTGCCAGCAGTGAAGGGTCCGGGACTAGCTACGAGCAGTACTTC. V is TRBV6-1 and J is TRBJ2-7, with 8 bases lining up with TRBD2. V lost 1 base, J lost 3 bases, and 5 bases stayed unmatched. CDR3 length: 15 residues. Per germline, CDR1 MNHNS and CDR2 SASEGT.

The rearrangement uses TRBV10-3 and TRBJ1-1; 8 bases map to TRBD1. This CDR3 is built from 16 residues. From germline, CDR1 is ENHRY and CDR2 SYGVKD. After removal of 4 bases from V and 0 bases from J, the junction contained 7 bases not matched to a gene. The CDR3 DNA is TGTGCCATCAGTGCTGACCAGGACAGGGTGAACACTGAAGCTTTCTTT. Translation gives CAISADQDRVNTEAFF.

The V gene is TRBV10-3, the J gene TRBJ2-7; 7 bases are a match to TRBD1. The germline gives CDR1 ENHRY, CDR2 SYGVKD. CDR3 length: 14 residues. The V gene end was trimmed by 4 bases and the J gene end by 6 bases; junction bases not matched to a gene: 9. The CDR3 DNA reads as TGTGCCATCAGTGGGGGAGACAGGGAAGGCGAGCAGTACTTC. It specifies CAISGGDREGEQYF.

The chain combines TRBV7-9 with TRBJ2-3; TRBD2 aligns across 7 bases. Looked up from germline, CDR1 is SEHNR and CDR2 is FQNEAQ (reference sequence). This CDR3 comprises 12 residues. The trim removed 5 bases at V and 11 bases at J, leaving 7 bases unmatched. CDR3 in amino acids: CASSQSGVMQYF. CDR3 in DNA: TGTGCCAGCAGCCAGAGCGGGGTTATGCAGTATTTT.

V and J are TRBV5-4 and TRBJ2-5, with 9 positions matching TRBD2. Germline assignment: CDR1 SGHNT and CDR2 YYREEE (reference sequence). The trim removed 0 bases at V and 2 bases at J, leaving 8 bases unmatched. CDR3 length: 17 residues. DNA for the CDR3: TGTGCCAGCAGCTTGGCAGGTAGCGGGGGTCGTCAAGAGACCCAGTACTTC. Encoded protein: CASSLAGSGGRQETQYF.

This clone was counted between two and nine times. The rearrangement links TRBV27 to TRBJ2-7, with D possibly matching TRBD2 (7 bases). Germline V lookup: CDR1 MNHEY, CDR2 SMNVEV (reference sequence). This CDR3 has 15 residues. The ends were cut back, 4 bases at V and 3 bases at J, with 16 bases in the middle. The CDR3 region has the DNA TGTGCCAGCAGTTATGCGGCGGGGGCTTACTACGAGCAGTACTTC. Protein sequence: CASSYAAGAYYEQYF.

This chain connects TRBV4-1 to TRBJ2-1; 12 bases line up with TRBD2. There are 17 residues in the CDR3. Germline V gene lookup returns CDR1 MGHRA and CDR2 YSYEKL. With V trimmed by 1 base and J by 7 bases, 8 bases remained unmatched. CDR3 coding DNA: TGCGCCAGCAGCCAAGCCACCACTAGCGGGGGGATGAATGAGCAGTTCTTC. It encodes CASSQATTSGGMNEQFF.

The chain couples TRBV5-1 to TRBJ2-3, with a weak D call TRBD2 (6 bases). V lost 0 bases and J lost 2, with 7 bases in between. The CDR3 is 14 amino acids. Germline CDR1 reads SGHRS; CDR2 reads YFSETQ. The CDR3 DNA sequence: TGCGCCAGCAGCTTGGGCGGGGTCACAGATACGCAGTATTTT. This codes for CASSLGGVTDTQYF.

The chain has TRBV5-1 and TRBJ2-1; 7 nucleotides match TRBD2. Germline trimming cut 0 bases from V and 3 bases from J; bases unmatched to any gene: 3. Germline V gives CDR1 SGHRS, CDR2 YFSETQ. The CDR3 is 15 residues long. CDR3 amino acids: CASSLGGGSYNEQFF. The DNA of the CDR3 is TGCGCCAGCAGCTTGGGGGGCGGGAGCTACAATGAGCAGTTCTTC.

V usage is TRBV10-2 and J usage is TRBJ2-5, with 8 nucleotides matching TRBD2. This CDR3 spans 15 amino acids. V dropped 2 bases and J dropped 2; count of bases not matched to a gene: 4. Germline loops: CDR1 WSHSY, CDR2 SAAADI. CDR3 amino acids: CASSEKIAGQETQYF. The CDR3 region has the DNA TGCGCCAGCAGTGAGAAAATAGCGGGGCAAGAGACCCAGTACTTC.

The genes are TRBV29-1 and TRBJ2-7; 9 bases line up with TRBD2. The CDR3 is 15 residues long. The J segment lost 3 bases and the V segment lost 1 base, leaving 7 bases of the junction unmatched. CDR1 and CDR2 from the germline V gene are SQVTM and ANQGSEA. The CDR3 region is CSVEVLAGKFYEQYF. The CDR3 nucleotides are TGCAGCGTTGAAGTCCTAGCGGGAAAGTTCTACGAGCAGTACTTC.

The V and J genes are TRBV19 and TRBJ2-1; 8 bases are a match to TRBD1. Germline V lookup: CDR1 LNHDA, CDR2 SQIVND (reference sequence). This CDR3 is 15 amino acids long. V lost 5 bases to trimming and J lost 2 bases; unmatched junction nucleotides: 5. In DNA form, the CDR3 reads TGTGCCAGTAGTTTACAGACAGGGGCCTACAATGAGCAGTTCTTC. It encodes CASSLQTGAYNEQFF.

V usage is TRBV24-1 and J usage is TRBJ2-7; a possible D gene is TRBD1 (6 bases). Germline CDR1 reads KGHDR; CDR2 reads SFDVKD. The ends were cut back, 5 bases at V and 7 bases at J, with 11 bases in the middle. The length of the CDR3 is 12 residues. The CDR3 region is CATSGPRGEQYF. CDR3 nucleotides: TGTGCCACCAGTGGTCCTAGGGGGGAGCAGTACTTC.

V usage is TRBV7-9 and J usage is TRBJ1-3; 8 positions agree with TRBD1. The trim removed 6 bases at V and 4 bases at J, leaving 5 bases unmatched. This CDR3 has 14 amino acids. CDR1 and CDR2 (germline): SEHNR, FQNEAQ (reference sequence). CDR3: CASSPGQGGNTIYF. As DNA, the CDR3 is TGTGCCAGCAGTCCAGGACAGGGAGGAAACACCATATATTTT.

The rearrangement uses TRBV6-6 and TRBJ2-5; possibly TRBD1 for D (5 bases). CDR3 length: 14 amino acids. V was clipped by 10 bases and J by 2 bases, with 17 bases between them. Germline V gives CDR1 MNHNY, CDR2 SVGAGI (reference sequence). The CDR3 DNA follows: TGTGCCACGCAAGACAGACCTATACAAGAGACCCAGTACTTC. It encodes CATQDRPIQETQYF.

This clone was found a few times. The V gene is TRBV3-1 (or the pseudogene TRBV3-2), the J gene TRBJ2-2; TRBD2 aligns across 8 bases. The germline gives CDR1 LGHDT, CDR2 YNNKEL (reference sequence). The CDR3 covers 16 residues. After removal of 1 base from V and 7 bases from J, the junction contained 8 bases not matched to a gene. CDR3 in DNA: TGTGCCAGCAGCCAAGGTCTTAGCGGGAAGGGCGGGGAGCTGTTTTTT. Protein product: CASSQGLSGKGGELFF.

The chain couples TRBV3-1 (or the pseudogene TRBV3-2) to TRBJ1-2, with 11 nucleotides matching TRBD1. Per germline, CDR1 LGHDT and CDR2 YNNKEL (reference sequence). The CDR3 consists of 15 residues. V lost 0 bases, J lost 8 bases, and 5 bases stayed unmatched. CDR3 in DNA: TGTGCCAGCAGCCAAGATGGACAGGGGGCCAGGGGCTACACCTTC. It specifies CASSQDGQGARGYTF.

The chain couples TRBV28 to TRBJ1-1; 8 bases match TRBD1. This CDR3 spans 14 amino acids. Germline CDR1 reads MDHEN; CDR2 reads SYDVKM. With 9 bases clipped from V and 1 base from J, the junction kept 7 bases outside the gene matches. CDR3 residues: CASHSGTGNTEAFF. In DNA form, the CDR3 reads TGTGCCAGTCATTCCGGGACAGGGAACACTGAAGCTTTCTTT.

V is TRBV7-9 and J is TRBJ2-1; 8 bases agree with TRBD1. Unmatched junction bases numbered 14, after V lost 5 bases and J lost 5 bases. CDR1 is SEHNR, CDR2 FQNEAQ, per germline (reference sequence). The CDR3 has 17 amino acids. CDR3 coding DNA: TGTGCCAGCAGCCTAGGGGACAGGTTGGTGGCAAACAATGAGCAGTTCTTC. This translates into CASSLGDRLVANNEQFF.

The rearrangement joins TRBV21-1 to TRBJ1-4; TRBD1 was called by the table and not checked on the DNA. TRBV21-1 is designated a pseudogene. CDR3 length: 17 residues. CDR3 DNA sequence: TGTGCCAGCAGCAGGGTGTGGGGGCGCCCCCAGCCTGAAAAACTGTTTTTT. This sequence encodes CASSRVWGRPQPEKLFF.

J is TRBJ2-1 and V is TRBV7-9; 7 bases line up with TRBD1. Losses at the gene ends were 4 bases for V and 4 bases for J; bases not matched to a gene: 4. The germline V gene has CDR1 SEHNR and CDR2 FQNEAQ (reference sequence). The CDR3 is 14 amino acids. The CDR3 spells CASSSGQTYNEQFF. The DNA for the CDR3 is TGTGCCAGCAGCTCGGGACAGACTTACAATGAGCAGTTCTTC. The full variable domain, completed using reference TRBV7-9 and TRBJ2-1, is DTGVSQNPRHKITKRGQNVTFRCDPISEHNRLYWYRQTLGQGPEFLTYFQNEAQLEKSRLLSDRFSAERPKGSFSTLEIQRTEQGDSAMYLCASSSGQTYNEQFFGPGTRLTVL.

The V gene is TRBV28, the J gene TRBJ2-2; unclear D gene. CDR3 length: 15 amino acids. Germline V gene sequence: CDR1 MDHEN, CDR2 SYDVKM. The V end was cut by 3 bases, the J end by 2 bases, with 10 bases between. The CDR3 protein is CASSFSTSNTGELFF. CDR3 nucleotides: TGTGCCAGCAGTTTTAGTACCTCAAACACCGGGGAGCTGTTTTTT.

This clone came up once. The V call is TRBV18, the J call TRBJ1-6; no clear D gene. The V end was cut by 3 bases, the J end by 4 bases, with 7 bases between. CDR1 is KGHSH, CDR2 LQKENI, per germline. The CDR3 sequence is 14 residues long. The CDR3 reads CASSPQQYNSPLHF. DNA of the CDR3: TGTGCCAGCTCACCTCAACAGTATAATTCACCCCTCCACTTT.

The V call is TRBV5-1, the J call TRBJ1-5; D may be TRBD1 (6 bases). The germline V gene encodes CDR1 SGHRS and CDR2 YFSETQ. This CDR3 contains 15 residues. The ends were cut back, 0 bases at V and 7 bases at J, with 14 bases in the middle. CDR3 residues: CASSLEPDSGQPQHF. The CDR3 bases are TGCGCCAGCAGCTTGGAACCGGACAGTGGGCAGCCCCAGCATTTT.

The chain links TRBV29-1 to TRBJ2-7; D not resolved. CDR3 length equals 14 residues. Germline CDR1 reads SQVTM; CDR2 reads ANQGSEA. Trimming removed 0 bases at V and 3 bases at J, with 12 bases between. CDR3 nucleotide sequence: TGCAGCGTTGAAGATCGAGGCAGTAACTACGAGCAGTACTTC. Translated, it gives CSVEDRGSNYEQYF.

The chain couples TRBV7-3 to TRBJ2-2, with a tentative D call TRBD1 (5 bases). The CDR3 is 14 residues long. The germline gives CDR1 SGHTA, CDR2 FQGTGA. Deletions cut 2 bases from V and 4 bases from J, with 8 bases between. In nucleotides, the CDR3 is TGTGCCAGCAGCTTAGACAGCCCCACCGGGGAGCTGTTTTTT. Protein product: CASSLDSPTGELFF. The variable domain in full, with the rest retrieved from reference TRBV7-3 and TRBJ2-2, is GAGVSQTPSNKVTEKGKYVELRCDPISGHTALYWYRQSLGQGPEFLIYFQGTGAADDSGLPNDRFFAVRPEGSVSTLKIQRTERGDSAVYLCASSLDSPTGELFFGEGSRLTVL.

The chain joins TRBV9 to TRBJ2-7; 12 bases are shared with TRBD2. This CDR3 is built from 14 residues. Germline-derived CDR1 and CDR2 are SGDLS and YYNGEE. With 4 bases clipped from V and 5 bases from J, the junction kept 4 bases outside the gene matches. Here the CDR3 DNA reads TGTGCCAGCAGCACCAGACTAGCGGGAGACGAGCAGTACTTC. Translating gives CASSTRLAGDEQYF. The variable domain in full, with the rest retrieved from reference TRBV9 and TRBJ2-7, is DSGVTQTPKHLITATGQRVTLRCSPRSGDLSVYWYQQSLDQGLQFLIQYYNGEERAKGNILERFSAQQFPDLHSELNLSSLELGDSALYFCASSTRLAGDEQYFGPGTRLTVT.

A few counts support this clone. This chain connects TRBV6-2 or TRBV6-3 to TRBJ2-6; D is unresolved. The germline CDR1 and CDR2 sequences are MNHEY and SVGEGT. There are 15 residues in the CDR3. V was shortened by 0 bases and J by 0 bases, with 3 bases between the two germline ends. This CDR3 reads CASSYSNSGANVLTF. In DNA form, the CDR3 reads TGTGCCAGCAGTTACTCTAACTCTGGGGCCAACGTCCTGACTTTC.

The chain links TRBV29-1 to TRBJ1-2; possibly TRBD1 for D (6 bases). Trimming cost V 5 bases and J 6 bases, with 10 bases left between them. This CDR3 region has 11 residues. In germline, CDR1 is SQVTM, CDR2 ANQGSEA. CDR3 bases: TGCAGCGTTTTACAGGGTAATGGCTACACCTTC. Protein product: CSVLQGNGYTF.

The V gene is TRBV25-1, the J gene TRBJ2-7; the match to TRBD1 covers 10 bases. Germline V gives CDR1 MGHDK, CDR2 SYGVNS. The CDR3 spans 15 residues. Trimming took 4 bases from V and 5 from J; bases not matched to a gene: 8. CDR3 sequence reads: CASSVPTGGGDEQYF. Here the CDR3 DNA reads TGTGCCAGCAGTGTCCCGACAGGGGGCGGCGACGAGCAGTACTTC.